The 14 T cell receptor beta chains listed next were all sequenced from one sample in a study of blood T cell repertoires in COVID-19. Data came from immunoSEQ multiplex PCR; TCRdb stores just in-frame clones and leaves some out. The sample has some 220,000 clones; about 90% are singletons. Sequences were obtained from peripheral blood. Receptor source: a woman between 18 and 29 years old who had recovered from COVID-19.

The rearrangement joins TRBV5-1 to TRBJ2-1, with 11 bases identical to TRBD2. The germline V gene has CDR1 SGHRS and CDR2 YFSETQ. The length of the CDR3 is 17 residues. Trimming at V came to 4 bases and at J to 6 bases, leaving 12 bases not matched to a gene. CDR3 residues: CASSPGLAESVGNEQFF. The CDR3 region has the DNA TGCGCCAGCAGCCCGGGACTAGCGGAGTCAGTCGGCAATGAGCAGTTCTTC.

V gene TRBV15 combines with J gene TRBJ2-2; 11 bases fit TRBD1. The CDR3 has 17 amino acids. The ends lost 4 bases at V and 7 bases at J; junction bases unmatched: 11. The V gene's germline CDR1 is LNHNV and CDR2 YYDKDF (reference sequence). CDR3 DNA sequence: TGTGCCACCAGCACCCTCCGGACGGGACAGGGGGGCGGGGAGCTGTTTTTT. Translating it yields CATSTLRTGQGGGELFF.

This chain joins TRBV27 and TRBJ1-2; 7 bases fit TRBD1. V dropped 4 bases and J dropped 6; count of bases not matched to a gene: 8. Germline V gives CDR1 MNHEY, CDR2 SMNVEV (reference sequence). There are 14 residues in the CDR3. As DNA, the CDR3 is TGTGCCAGCAGTTCCCTCGACAGGGCCCATGGCTACACCTTC. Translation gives CASSSLDRAHGYTF.

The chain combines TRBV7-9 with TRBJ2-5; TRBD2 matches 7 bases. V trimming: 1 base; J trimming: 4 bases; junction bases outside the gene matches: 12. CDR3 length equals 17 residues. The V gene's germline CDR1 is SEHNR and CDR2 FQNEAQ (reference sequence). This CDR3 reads CASSLVGEGFIGETQYF. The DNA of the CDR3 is TGTGCCAGCAGCTTAGTGGGGGAGGGTTTTATCGGAGAGACCCAGTACTTC. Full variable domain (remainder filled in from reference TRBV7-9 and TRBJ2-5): DTGVSQNPRHKITKRGQNVTFRCDPISEHNRLYWYRQTLGQGPEFLTYFQNEAQLEKSRLLSDRFSAERPKGSFSTLEIQRTEQGDSAMYLCASSLVGEGFIGETQYFGPGTRLLVL.

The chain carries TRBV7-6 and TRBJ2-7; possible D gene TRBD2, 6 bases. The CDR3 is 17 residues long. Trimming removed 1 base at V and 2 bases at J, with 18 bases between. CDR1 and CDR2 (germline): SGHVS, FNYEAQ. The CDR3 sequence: CASSLGGVGVRTYEQYF. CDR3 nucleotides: TGTGCCAGCAGCTTAGGCGGGGTGGGGGTCAGGACCTACGAGCAGTACTTC.

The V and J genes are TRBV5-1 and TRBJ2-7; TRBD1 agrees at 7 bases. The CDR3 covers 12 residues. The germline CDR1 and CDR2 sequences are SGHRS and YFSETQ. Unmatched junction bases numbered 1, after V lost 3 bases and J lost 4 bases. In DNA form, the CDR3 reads TGCGCCAGCAGCTCGGGACAGTACGAGCAGTACTTC. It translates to CASSSGQYEQYF.

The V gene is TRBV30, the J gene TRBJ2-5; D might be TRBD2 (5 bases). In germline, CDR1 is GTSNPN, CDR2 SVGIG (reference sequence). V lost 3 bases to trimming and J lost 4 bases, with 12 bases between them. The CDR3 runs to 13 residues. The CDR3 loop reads CAWSGIPLETQYF. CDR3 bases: TGTGCCTGGAGCGGGATTCCGCTAGAGACCCAGTACTTC.

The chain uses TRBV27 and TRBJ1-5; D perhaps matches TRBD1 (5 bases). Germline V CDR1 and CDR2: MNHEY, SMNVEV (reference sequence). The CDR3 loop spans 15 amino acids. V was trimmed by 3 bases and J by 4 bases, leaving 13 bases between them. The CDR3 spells CASSLGAGGNQPQHF. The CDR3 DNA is TGTGCCAGCAGTTTGGGCGCGGGGGGGAATCAGCCCCAGCATTTT.

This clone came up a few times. CDR3 region: CASSSQGQSTEAFF. The CDR3 region has the DNA TGTGCCAGCAGCTCCCAGGGGCAGAGCACTGAAGCTTTCTTT. V and J are TRBV7-3 and TRBJ1-1; perhaps TRBD1 as D (6 bases). The V end was cut by 4 bases, the J end by 4 bases, with 13 bases between. The germline gives CDR1 SGHTA, CDR2 FQGTGA. The CDR3 is 14 amino acids.

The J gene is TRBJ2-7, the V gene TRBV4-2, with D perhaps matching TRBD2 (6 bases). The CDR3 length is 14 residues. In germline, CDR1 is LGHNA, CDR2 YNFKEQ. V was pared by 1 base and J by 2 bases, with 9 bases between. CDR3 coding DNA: TGTGCCAGCAGCCAAGGTAGCGGAGCCTACGAGCAGTACTTC. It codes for CASSQGSGAYEQYF.

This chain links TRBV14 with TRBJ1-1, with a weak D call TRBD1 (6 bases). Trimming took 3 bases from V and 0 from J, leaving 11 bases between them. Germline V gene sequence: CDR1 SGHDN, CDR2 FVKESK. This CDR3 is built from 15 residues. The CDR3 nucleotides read TGTGCCAGCAGCCAGGTACAGGGCGTGAACACTGAAGCTTTCTTT. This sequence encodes CASSQVQGVNTEAFF. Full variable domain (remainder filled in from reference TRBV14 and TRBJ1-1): EAGVTQFPSHSVIEKGQTVTLRCDPISGHDNLYWYRRVMGKEIKFLLHFVKESKQDESGMPNNRFLAERTGGTYSTLKVQPAELEDSGVYFCASSQVQGVNTEAFFGQGTRLTVV.

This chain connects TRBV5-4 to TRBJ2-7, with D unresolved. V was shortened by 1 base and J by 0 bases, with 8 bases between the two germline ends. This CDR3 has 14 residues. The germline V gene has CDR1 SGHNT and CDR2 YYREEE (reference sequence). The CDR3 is CASSLSGYSYEQYF. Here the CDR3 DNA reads TGTGCCAGCAGCTTGTCGGGTTACTCCTACGAGCAGTACTTC.

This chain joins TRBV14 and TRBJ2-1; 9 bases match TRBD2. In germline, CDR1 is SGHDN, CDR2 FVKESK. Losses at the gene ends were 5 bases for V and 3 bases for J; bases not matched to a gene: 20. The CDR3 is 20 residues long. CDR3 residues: CASSELEIFGTSRDYNEQFF. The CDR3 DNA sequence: TGTGCCAGCAGCGAACTCGAAATTTTTGGGACTAGCAGAGACTACAATGAGCAGTTCTTC.

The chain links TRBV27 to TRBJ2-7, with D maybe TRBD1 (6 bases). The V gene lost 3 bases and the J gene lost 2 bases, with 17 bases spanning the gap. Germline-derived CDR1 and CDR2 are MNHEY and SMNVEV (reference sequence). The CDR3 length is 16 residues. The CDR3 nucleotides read TGTGCCAGCAGTTTTGGAGGACAGACTCTACCCTACGAGCAGTACTTC. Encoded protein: CASSFGGQTLPYEQYF.